The clone carrying this T cell receptor (beta chain) was found a few times. Antigen: not known. Germline CDR1 SGHKS, CDR2 YYEKEE (reference sequence). V trimming: 4 bases; J trimming: 0 bases; junction bases outside the gene matches: 4. The CDR3 totals 16 residues. This sample was taken from a study of post-analysis software for immune sequencing data. Study summary: Clinical courses comprised relapsing-remitting, secondary progressive and progressive-relapsing multiple sclerosis. Broader study findings: The five TRBV segments detected at higher frequency in patients than in controls included TRBV5-6, TRBV5-1 and TRBV20-1. Multiple sclerosis was associated with a significant reduction in normalized Chao1 diversity relative to controls.

The TCR beta cDNA libraries carried unique molecular identifiers. MiXCR, run by TCRdb on the PCR reads, gives a single entry per CDR3 protein. The table lists 160,000 or so distinct CDR3 sequences, about 34% of them singletons. This clonotype was sampled from a girl under 18 with multiple sclerosis. The sequencing used blood, collected after autologous hematopoietic stem cell transplantation. This chain connects TRBV5-5 to TRBJ2-5; TRBD2 matches 12 bases. This CDR3 is CASSPWTSGDQETQYF. The CDR3 DNA reads TGTGCCAGCAGCCCTTGGACTAGCGGGGACCAAGAGACCCAGTACTTC. Full variable domain (remainder filled in from reference TRBV5-5 and TRBJ2-5): DAGVTQSPTHLIKTRGQQVTLRCSPISGHKSVSWYQQVLGQGPQFIFQYYEKEERGRGNFPDRFSARQFPNYSSELNVNALLLGDSALYLCASSPWTSGDQETQYFGPGTRLLVL.